Each of the 9 T cell receptor beta chains below was sequenced from the same sample in a study of CD8 T cells in Susac syndrome. Random-hexamer reverse transcription was applied to about 0.5 to 1 ug RNA. TCRdb redid the calling of the immunoSEQ multiplex PCR reads with MiXCR, one entry per CDR3 protein. Here the sample spans roughly 75,000 distinct CDR3 sequences, 93% being singletons. What was sequenced was CD4+ T cells from PBMCs. Receptors originate from a human donor with Susac syndrome.

The chain joins TRBV11-3 to TRBJ2-4; possibly TRBD2 for D (5 bases). Trimming shortened V by 2 bases and J by 0 bases, and 23 bases separated the two germline ends. From germline, CDR1 is SGHNT and CDR2 YENEEA. The CDR3 spans 20 residues. CDR3 amino acids: CASSLIREPTLYLAKNIQYF. The CDR3 nucleotides are TGTGCCAGCAGCTTAATTCGGGAACCTACACTTTATCTAGCCAAAAACATTCAGTACTTC. The whole variable domain, remainder taken from reference TRBV11-3 and TRBJ2-4, is EAGVVQSPRYKIIEKKQPVAFWCNPISGHNTLYWYLQNLGQGPELLIRYENEEAVDDSQLPKDRFSAERLKGVDSTLKIQPAELGDSAVYLCASSLIREPTLYLAKNIQYFGAGTRLSVL.

This chain joins TRBV28 and TRBJ2-5; a possible D gene is TRBD1 (6 bases). The CDR3 consists of 13 residues. The V end was cut by 8 bases, the J end by 2 bases, with 12 bases between. Germline V gene lookup returns CDR1 MDHEN and CDR2 SYDVKM. For the CDR3, the DNA is TGTGCCAGCCAAACAGGGAAACAAGAGACCCAGTACTTC. Residues: CASQTGKQETQYF. Combining the CDR3 with reference TRBV28 and TRBJ2-5 gives the whole variable domain DVKVTQSSRYLVKRTGEKVFLECVQDMDHENMFWYRQDPGLGLRLIYFSYDVKMKEKGDIPEGYSVSREKKERFSLILESASTNQTSMYLCASQTGKQETQYFGPGTRLLVL.

The genes are TRBV7-9 and TRBJ2-5, with D perhaps matching TRBD1 (5 bases). The CDR3 is made up of 13 amino acids. Germline assignment: CDR1 SEHNR and CDR2 FQNEAQ (reference sequence). The V and J ends lost 7 bases and 5 bases respectively, with 14 bases between them. CDR3 sequence: CASTKTAVETQYF. CDR3 sequence (DNA): TGTGCCAGCACCAAGACAGCTGTGGAGACCCAGTACTTC. Variable domain in full (rest from reference TRBV7-9 and TRBJ2-5): DTGVSQNPRHKITKRGQNVTFRCDPISEHNRLYWYRQTLGQGPEFLTYFQNEAQLEKSRLLSDRFSAERPKGSFSTLEIQRTEQGDSAMYLCASTKTAVETQYFGPGTRLLVL.

V and J are TRBV20-1 and TRBJ2-1; 7 nucleotides line up with TRBD1. The CDR3 runs 14 residues. Per the germline V gene, CDR1 is DFQATT and CDR2 is SNEGSKA (reference sequence). V shed 3 bases and J 2 bases; nucleotides not matched to a gene: 4. Here the CDR3 reads CSASRGQAYNEQFF. The CDR3 nucleotides are TGCAGTGCTAGCCGCGGACAGGCCTACAATGAGCAGTTCTTC.

V is TRBV11-3 and J is TRBJ2-3; 7 bases agree with TRBD2. Germline CDR1 reads SGHNT; CDR2 reads YENEEA. V shed 6 bases and J 0 bases; nucleotides not matched to a gene: 3. The CDR3 consists of 14 residues. CDR3 sequence reads: CASSPSGSTDTQYF. CDR3 DNA sequence: TGTGCCAGCAGTCCTAGCGGTAGCACAGATACGCAGTATTTT. Variable domain in full (rest from reference TRBV11-3 and TRBJ2-3): EAGVVQSPRYKIIEKKQPVAFWCNPISGHNTLYWYLQNLGQGPELLIRYENEEAVDDSQLPKDRFSAERLKGVDSTLKIQPAELGDSAVYLCASSPSGSTDTQYFGPGTRLTVL.

This chain uses TRBV28 with TRBJ1-5; 7 positions agree with TRBD1. Germline values: CDR1 MDHEN, CDR2 SYDVKM. This CDR3 is built from 12 residues. Trimming cost V 8 bases and J 3 bases; bases outside gene matches: 1. CDR3 DNA sequence: TGTGCCAGCGGACAGGCCAATCAGCCCCAGCATTTT. Its protein is CASGQANQPQHF. The entire variable domain, with the rest obtained from reference TRBV28 and TRBJ1-5, is as follows: DVKVTQSSRYLVKRTGEKVFLECVQDMDHENMFWYRQDPGLGLRLIYFSYDVKMKEKGDIPEGYSVSREKKERFSLILESASTNQTSMYLCASGQANQPQHFGDGTRLSIL.

The CDR3 DNA follows: TGTGCCAGCAGTTTTGGCAGGGATGGCTACACCTTC. Its protein is CASSFGRDGYTF. The rearrangement uses TRBV28 and TRBJ1-2, with D possibly TRBD1 on 5 matching bases. This CDR3 has 12 amino acids. The ends were cut back, 3 bases at V and 6 bases at J, with 8 bases in the middle. Germline V lookup: CDR1 MDHEN, CDR2 SYDVKM.

The chain carries TRBV6-6 and TRBJ2-2; D not resolved. The length of the CDR3 is 14 residues. V lost 2 bases, J lost 3 bases, and 7 bases lay in between. CDR1 is MNHNY and CDR2 is SVGAGI in the germline V gene (reference sequence). For the CDR3, the DNA is TGTGCCAGCAGTTACGGGTCCGACACCGGGGAGCTGTTTTTT. Protein sequence: CASSYGSDTGELFF.

The chain has TRBV9 and TRBJ2-1; D unclear. This CDR3 comprises 13 residues. V was trimmed by 6 bases and J by 9 bases, leaving 16 bases between them. Germline V gene lookup returns CDR1 SGDLS and CDR2 YYNGEE. The CDR3 sequence is CASTRLLTGEQFF. The DNA for the CDR3 is TGTGCCAGCACCCGACTGCTAACCGGTGAGCAGTTCTTC.